This note documents a single T cell receptor (beta chain) sequence. Its antigen is not identified. Then a second PCR, running about 7 to 11 cycles, was carried out with a sample-barcoded 5' primer and a J-beta primer mix. Via MiXCR, TCRdb re-called the 5' RACE reads, giving one row per CDR3 protein. The repertoire holds 1,300,000 or so distinct CDR3 sequences, with approximately 59% as singletons. The data originate from a study of blood T cells in healthy people across ages. Across the whole study: About one barcoded TCR beta cDNA was captured per two T cells. Whole-study results and caveats: The unknown donor CMV status may have confounded expanded clonotype changes. A roughly linear fall in TCR beta diversity per million T cells was seen with increasing age. The long-lived group displayed more naive CD4+ cells, plus higher diversity, than the aged donors did.

The CDR3 totals 16 residues. Germline CDR1 SNHLY, CDR2 FYNNEI. V gave up 8 bases and J gave up 4 bases; unmatched junction bases: 13. The V gene is TRBV2, the J gene TRBJ2-2, with 7 bases lining up with TRBD1. Material for sequencing was blood. The origin of this receptor is a man between 18 and 35 years old in good health. CDR3 nucleotides: TGTGCCAGCGTGCCAGCGACAGGGTCGGGCACCGGGGAGCTGTTTTTT. Its protein product is CASVPATGSGTGELFF.